The 5 T cell receptor beta chains presented below share a single source sample, sequenced in a study of blood T cell repertoires in COVID-19. Assay used: immunoSEQ multiplex PCR; TCRdb lists only in-frame clones, some missing. The table lists 250,000 to 350,000 clones, about 90% of them singletons. The sequencing input was peripheral blood. Receptor source: a man between 18 and 29 years old with active or convalescent COVID-19.

This chain uses TRBV19 with TRBJ2-2; D is unresolved. The CDR3 loop spans 14 amino acids. Trimming shortened V by 1 base and J by 5 bases, and 8 bases separated the two germline ends. CDR1 is LNHDA, CDR2 SQIVND, per germline (reference sequence). This CDR3 is CASSIGALTGELFF. In nucleotides, the CDR3 is TGTGCCAGTAGTATAGGGGCCTTGACCGGGGAGCTGTTTTTT.

The V and J genes are TRBV7-2 and TRBJ2-7; D gene unclear. Germline-derived CDR1 and CDR2 are SGHTA and FQGNSA. This CDR3 has 13 amino acids. V was shortened by 2 bases and J by 6 bases, with 11 bases between the two germline ends. CDR3 region: CASSLTDKREQYF. The DNA for the CDR3 is TGTGCCAGCAGCTTAACAGACAAACGCGAGCAGTACTTC.

The rearrangement joins TRBV19 to TRBJ2-7; TRBD1 matches 9 bases. Germline loops: CDR1 LNHDA, CDR2 SQIVND (reference sequence). V shed 6 bases and J 3 bases; nucleotides not matched to a gene: 3. The length of the CDR3 is 13 residues. The CDR3 is CASRGTGRYEQYF. Here the CDR3 DNA reads TGTGCCAGTAGGGGGACAGGGCGCTACGAGCAGTACTTC.

The V gene is TRBV18, the J gene TRBJ2-3, with TRBD1 as a possible D gene (6 bases). Trimming pared 0 bases from V and 6 bases from J, leaving 13 bases between. Germline V gene data show CDR1 as KGHSH and CDR2 as LQKENI. This CDR3 has 15 residues. Here the CDR3 reads CASSPPHRVFDTQYF. The DNA of the CDR3 is TGTGCCAGCTCACCACCGCACAGGGTCTTCGATACGCAGTATTTT. The variable domain in full, completed from reference TRBV18 and TRBJ2-3, reads NAGVMQNPRHLVRRRGQEARLRCSPMKGHSHVYWYRQLPEEGLKFMVYLQKENIIDESGMPKERFSAEFPKEGPSILRIQQVVRGDSAAYFCASSPPHRVFDTQYFGPGTRLTVL.

This clone has more than one count but fewer than ten. This chain uses TRBV28 with TRBJ2-7; 8 bases match TRBD1. Germline CDR1 reads MDHEN; CDR2 reads SYDVKM. The CDR3 runs 14 residues. Trimming cost V 5 bases and J 6 bases; bases outside gene matches: 9. CDR3 loop: CASSPLDRVIEQYF. Here the CDR3 DNA reads TGTGCCAGCAGTCCACTGGACAGGGTCATCGAGCAGTACTTC.